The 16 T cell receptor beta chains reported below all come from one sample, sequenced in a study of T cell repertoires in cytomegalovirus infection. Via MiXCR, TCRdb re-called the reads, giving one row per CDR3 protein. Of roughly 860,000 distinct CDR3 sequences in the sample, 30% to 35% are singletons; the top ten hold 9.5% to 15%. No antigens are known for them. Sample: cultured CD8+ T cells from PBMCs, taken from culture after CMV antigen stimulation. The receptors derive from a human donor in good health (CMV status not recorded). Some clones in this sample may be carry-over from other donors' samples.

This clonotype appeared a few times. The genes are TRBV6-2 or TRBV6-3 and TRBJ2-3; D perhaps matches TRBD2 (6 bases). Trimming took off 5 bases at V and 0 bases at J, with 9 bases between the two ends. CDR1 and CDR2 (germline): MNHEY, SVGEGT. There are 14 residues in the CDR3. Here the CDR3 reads CASSHTSSTDTQYF. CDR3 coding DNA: TGTGCCAGCAGTCACACTAGCAGCACAGATACGCAGTATTTT.

In nucleotides, the CDR3 is TGTGCCAGAAGCTTATCGGACGACCAAGAGACCCAGTACTTC. Amino acids: CARSLSDDQETQYF. The rearrangement joins TRBV5-3 to TRBJ2-5, with D unresolved. TRBV5-3 is placed among ORFs of uncertain function. V shed 2 bases and J shed 0 bases, with 8 bases lying between them. The CDR3 has 14 amino acids.

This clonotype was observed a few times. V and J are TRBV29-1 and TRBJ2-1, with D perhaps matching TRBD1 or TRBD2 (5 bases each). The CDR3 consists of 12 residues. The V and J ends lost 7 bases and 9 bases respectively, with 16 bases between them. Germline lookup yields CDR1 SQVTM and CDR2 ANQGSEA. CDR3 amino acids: CSAPLRDGEQFF. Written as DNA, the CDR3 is TGCAGCGCGCCGCTCCGGGACGGTGAGCAGTTCTTC.

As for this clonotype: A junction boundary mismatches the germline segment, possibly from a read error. This CDR3 reads CASRLGGGIEETQYF. DNA for the CDR3: TGTGCCAGCAGGTTGGGGGGGGGGATTGAAGAGACCCAGTACTTC. The chain links TRBV5-6 to TRBJ2-5; 7 bases match TRBD2. The CDR3 sequence is 15 residues long. Germline V lookup: CDR1 SGHDT, CDR2 YYEEEE.

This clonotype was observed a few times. The CDR3 nucleotides are TGTGCCAGCGGAACTCAGGGTAGGACAGATACGCAGTATTTT. Residues: CASGTQGRTDTQYF. The chain couples TRBV6-2 or TRBV6-3 to TRBJ2-3; possibly TRBD1 for D (5 bases). The CDR3 is made up of 14 amino acids. Germline CDR1 is MNHEY and CDR2 is SVGEGT. The V end lost 8 bases, the J end lost 3 bases, and 15 bases lay between the germline ends.

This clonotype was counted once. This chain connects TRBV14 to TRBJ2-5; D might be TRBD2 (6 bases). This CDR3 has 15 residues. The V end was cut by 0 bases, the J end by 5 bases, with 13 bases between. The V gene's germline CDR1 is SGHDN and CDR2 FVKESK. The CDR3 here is CASSQELEAGETQYF. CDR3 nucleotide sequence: TGTGCCAGCAGCCAAGAATTGGAGGCGGGGGAGACCCAGTACTTC.

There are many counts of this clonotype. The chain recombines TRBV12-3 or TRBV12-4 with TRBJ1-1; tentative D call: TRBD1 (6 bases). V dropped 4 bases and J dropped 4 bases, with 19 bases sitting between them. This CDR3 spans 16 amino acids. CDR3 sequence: CASSSSLGTRGTEAFF. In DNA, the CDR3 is TGTGCCAGCAGTTCCTCTCTTGGAACCAGGGGCACTGAAGCTTTCTTT.

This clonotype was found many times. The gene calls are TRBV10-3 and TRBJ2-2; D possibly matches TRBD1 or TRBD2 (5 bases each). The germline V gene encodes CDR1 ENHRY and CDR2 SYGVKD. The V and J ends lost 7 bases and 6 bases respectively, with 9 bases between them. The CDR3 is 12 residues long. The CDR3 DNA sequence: TGTGCCATCACCAGGGAGCCCGGGGAGCTGTTTTTT. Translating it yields CAITREPGELFF.

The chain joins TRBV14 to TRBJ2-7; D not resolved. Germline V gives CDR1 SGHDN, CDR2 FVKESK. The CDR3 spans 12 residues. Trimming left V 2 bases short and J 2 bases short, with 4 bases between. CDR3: CASSQQPYEQYF. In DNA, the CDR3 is TGTGCCAGCAGCCAACAGCCCTACGAGCAGTACTTC.

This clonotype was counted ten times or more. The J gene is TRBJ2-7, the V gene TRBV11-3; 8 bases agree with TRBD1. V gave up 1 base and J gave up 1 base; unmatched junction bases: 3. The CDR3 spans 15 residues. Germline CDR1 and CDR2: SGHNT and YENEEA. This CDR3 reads CASSLGTGRSYEQYF. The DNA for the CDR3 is TGTGCCAGCAGCTTAGGGACAGGGAGATCCTACGAGCAGTACTTC.

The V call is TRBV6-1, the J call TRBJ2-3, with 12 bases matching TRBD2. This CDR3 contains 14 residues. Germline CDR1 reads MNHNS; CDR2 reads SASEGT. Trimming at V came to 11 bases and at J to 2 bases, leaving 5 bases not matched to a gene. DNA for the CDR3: TGTGCCGTCGGACTAGCGGGAACCACAGATACGCAGTATTTT. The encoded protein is CAVGLAGTTDTQYF.

The CDR3 is CASDITGGYAYNEQFF. CDR3 DNA sequence: TGTGCCAGCGATATTACAGGGGGCTACGCATACAATGAGCAGTTCTTC. The V gene is TRBV2, the J gene TRBJ2-1; TRBD1 matches at 9 bases. V dropped 8 bases and J dropped 4; count of bases not matched to a gene: 12. Germline-derived CDR1 and CDR2 are SNHLY and FYNNEI. This CDR3 contains 16 residues.

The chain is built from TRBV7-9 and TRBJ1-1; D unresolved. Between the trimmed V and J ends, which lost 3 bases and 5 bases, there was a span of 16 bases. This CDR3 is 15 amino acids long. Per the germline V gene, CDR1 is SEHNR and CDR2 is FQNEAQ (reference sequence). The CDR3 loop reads CASSFAQLWGTEAFF. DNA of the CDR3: TGTGCCAGCAGCTTCGCCCAGTTGTGGGGTACTGAAGCTTTCTTT.

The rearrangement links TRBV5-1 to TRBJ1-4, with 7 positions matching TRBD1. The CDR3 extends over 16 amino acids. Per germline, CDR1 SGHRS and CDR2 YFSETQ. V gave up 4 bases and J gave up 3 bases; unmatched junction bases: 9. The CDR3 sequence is CASSRGTDWPNEKLFF. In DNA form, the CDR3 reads TGCGCCAGCAGCCGCGGGACAGATTGGCCTAATGAAAAACTGTTTTTT.

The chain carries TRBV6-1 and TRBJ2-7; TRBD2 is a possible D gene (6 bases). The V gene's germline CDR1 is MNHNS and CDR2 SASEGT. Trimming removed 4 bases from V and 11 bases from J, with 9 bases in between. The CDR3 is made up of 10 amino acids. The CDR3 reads CASSGSGEYF. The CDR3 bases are TGTGCCAGCAGTGGGTCGGGGGAGTACTTC.

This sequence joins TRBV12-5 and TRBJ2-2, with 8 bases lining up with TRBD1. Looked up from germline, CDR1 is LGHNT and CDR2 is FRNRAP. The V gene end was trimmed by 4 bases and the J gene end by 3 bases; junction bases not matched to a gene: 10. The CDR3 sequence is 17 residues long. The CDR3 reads CASGYTQGDRYTGELFF. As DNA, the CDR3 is TGTGCTAGTGGTTACACACAGGGGGATCGGTACACCGGGGAGCTGTTTTTT.